This T cell receptor (beta chain) stems from a study of blood T cell repertoires in COVID-19. Study information: Material from acute and convalescent COVID-19 was sourced from the United States, Italy and Spain. Nucleic acid was either cDNA or gDNA, and it came from T cells, B-cell-depleted T cells, or PBMCs.

This CDR3 is 13 amino acids long. Germline V gene data show CDR1 as LNHDA and CDR2 as SQIVND (reference sequence). Trimming removed 5 bases from V and 4 bases from J; junction bases left unmatched: 2. Patients in Seattle were enrolled during active infection, then followed longitudinally. Original processing notes: The assay estimated nucleated cells by amplifying reference gene primers. This table comes from immunoSEQ multiplex PCR, and its TCRdb copy is limited to in-frame clones, with some not included. Clone size and V and J calls were adopted from that table, with D and trimming inferred from the DNA. Among 70,000 to 95,000 clones listed, around 89% were seen once.

The rearrangement links TRBV19 to TRBJ2-3; 8 bases agree with TRBD1. The sequencing sample was made of peripheral blood. The clonotype was recovered from a man between 45 and 60 years old with COVID-19, enrolled during active disease. CDR3 amino acids: CASSETGADTQYF. The CDR3 nucleotides are TGTGCCAGTAGTGAGACAGGGGCAGATACGCAGTATTTT.